This T cell receptor (beta chain) was found in a study of cytomegalovirus exposure and HLA in healthy donors (TCRdb year 2017). About the study as a whole: An earlier analysis of some 550 of the donors reported about 250 Gb of sequence data and more than 90 million unique TCR beta sequences from approximately 180 million T cells. In addition to the first cohort of approximately 650 subjects, a separate validation cohort of approximately 120 different subjects was used. Among the roughly 380 genotyped donors, 81% belonged to the genetic ancestry cluster associated with self-reported Caucasian donors. Typing coverage differed by locus: A, B, C, DRB1 and DQB1 were typed in roughly 629-630 donors, DQA1 in about 500, DPA1 in around 580, and DPB1 in approximately 450. Roughly 300 gigabases of sequencing data and approximately 85 million unique TCR sequences were included in an early release covering 500 to 750 HLA-typed donors. Donor age, sex, ethnicity and CMV serostatus were collected together with the repertoire data. A later genetic analysis used genome-wide SNP genotypes for about 60% of the roughly 700 donors, treating that subset as a discovery cohort. To decide whether each TCR beta V gene segment behaved as functional or pseudogenic, an earlier analysis of approximately 600 of the donors relied on high-throughput TCR beta sequencing. Roughly 5 DR-DQ haplotypes were handled as single units for association and clustering because linkage in the cohort was strong. The study aimed to test whether cataloging public T cell receptors could reveal signatures of past pathogen exposure. Across some 400 genotyped donors of the cohort, an average of about 240,000 unique TCR beta nucleotide sequences per donor were sequenced, and around 19% of those sequences were non-productive. The study combined high-throughput TCR immunosequencing, statistical association of individual TCRs with disease status, and machine learning to predict cytomegalovirus infection status. Class I and class II HLA loci were covered by the typing at four-digit resolution. To study patterns of TCR occurrence, a later analysis re-analyzed previously published TCR beta repertoires from hundreds of donors and added high-resolution HLA genotyping. All discovery cohort repertoires had been generated using a single sequencing platform. The later analysis used no new phenotypic data to find candidate immune exposures, relying instead on TCR beta sequences and their occurrence across donors. Using immunosequencing, the study profiled T cell repertoires from fewer than 850 subjects and related those repertoires to cytomegalovirus serostatus.

Remarks on this clone: The antigen it recognizes is unknown. No quality values exist for individual bases; no much larger clone is one base distant.

The cohort was made up of approximately 700 healthy bone marrow donors. At the time of sampling, all cohort members were nominally healthy, though unrecorded immune exposures were likely present. The donor was CMV seropositive and belonged to the group of 250 to 300 seropositive cohort members. Each donor provided a peripheral blood sample, and peripheral blood mononuclear cells were used for TCR beta sequencing. The Qiagen DNeasy Blood Extraction Kit was used to extract genomic DNA from the blood cell samples. The library was prepared using the immunoSEQ multiplex PCR assay. A mixture of 60 forward primers for TCR Vbeta segments and 13 reverse primers for TCR Jbeta segments was used in the multiplex PCR. The CDR3 region of rearranged TCR beta genes was amplified from genomic DNA by a multiplex PCR assay. On the Illumina HiSeq System, the amplified TCR beta libraries were sequenced as 87-base-pair reads. In the source study's methods: Across the 670 or so repertoires, a later analysis counted tens of millions of unique TCR beta chains, around 10 million of which were shared by at least two donors. A nearest-neighbor algorithm error-corrected the raw reads and collapsed the reads into unique sequences, merging closely related sequences to remove PCR and sequencing errors. Alignment of CDR3 sequences to IMGT reference sequences was used to assign V, D and J gene segments. For a sequence to be retained, at least a six-nucleotide match to both a V gene segment and a J gene segment was required. Rearrangements were classified as productive when the CDR3 lacked stop codons and remained in frame with V and J, and all other rearrangements were classified as non-productive. Following IMGT convention, CDR3 was defined as the stretch from the second conserved V-encoded cysteine to the conserved J-encoded phenylalanine. The earlier analysis of a few hundred of the donors excluded any sequence lacking an unambiguous match to a single V gene segment. An earlier analysis of 587 of the donors called V segments functional above 56.7% productive rearrangements and segregating when the between-donor standard deviation exceeded 5%. To diagnose cytomegalovirus status from the catalog of TCR beta chain sequences, a statistical classification framework was built. In a later analysis, V and J genes were assigned by comparing TCR nucleotide sequences against IMGT/GENE-DB human TR gene sequences. A later analysis assigned CDR3 sequences and most-parsimonious VDJ recombination scenarios with the TCRdist pipeline. A later analysis defined each TCR beta chain by its CDR3 amino acid sequence plus V-gene family, and excluded reads lacking a unique V-gene family. In a later analysis, 450 to 600 highly shared, low-generation-probability nucleotide sequences were removed to address suspected cross-contamination and a sequencing artifact. In a later analysis, a clonal expansion index for each public chain was calculated from normalized within-repertoire ranks of inferred template counts. A later analysis computed generation probabilities with a VDJ recombination model fitted to out-of-frame rearrangements, and checked the results against IGoR. A later analysis scored TCR-TCR, TCR-HLA and TCR-CMV co-occurrence with hypergeometric tests, applying a repertoire-size bias correction to TCR pairs. To estimate false discovery rates, a later analysis permuted the HLA or CMV assignments 20 times. In a later analysis, co-occurring TCRs were grouped with DBSCAN, and TCRdist sequence similarity was added when clustering was performed within HLA-allele-positive subsets. For co-occurrence clustering, repertoires with fewer than 30,000 or more than 120,000 public chains were excluded, along with 4 to 6 repertoires with anomalous nucleotide sharing. TCRdb stores this immuneACCESS table with in-frame sequences only. Part of the clones is absent; in the studies checked, under half of the shortfall reflects unresolved V genes, and no reason is known for the rest. That table is the source of V, J and clone size, and D and trimming were worked out from the DNA. This sample comprises approximately 79,000 clones, 70% to 80% of them detected only once. Of the sample, roughly 9% falls within the top ten clones.

Here is what the overall study found, with its caveats: When HLA alleles, especially DR and DQ, strongly co-occurred, attributing TCR associations to individual alleles was difficult. In a later analysis, the rate of TCR association differed among HLA loci, with DRB1 alleles having the most associated TCRs and HLA-C alleles having the fewest. Several of the top co-occurrence clusters appeared to be linked to parvovirus B19, influenza, CMV and Epstein-Barr virus, according to a later analysis. A group of highly shared sequence variants was considered likely to be a technical artifact of the sequencing pipeline. Because some donors lacked HLA typing at each locus, the association tests relied only on the typed subset. Specific HLA alleles were associated with roughly 16,000 TCR beta sequences at a false discovery rate of 0.05 in a later analysis. Most TCR sequences were observed very rarely across donors, whereas some public TCRs were present in many individuals. The classifier was reported to diagnose cytomegalovirus status with high specificity and sensitivity in both the original and validation cohorts. Presence/absence analyses assumed roughly uniform sequencing depth across donors, an assumption that may not hold. According to a later analysis, most CMV-associated TCR beta chains appeared to be HLA-restricted, and the HLA associations seemed to be driven largely by CMV exposure. For the cohort, immune exposure information was limited to CMV serostatus. In an earlier analysis of several hundred of the donors, most TCR beta V segments were observed in productive rearrangements about 90% or about 30% of the time, broadly matching IMGT annotations. Because counts were too low, about 18 rarely observed V segments, including chromosome 9 orphons, were excluded from the earlier analysis of under 650 of the donors. In a later genetic analysis, fewer N-insertions in productive TCRs were reported among donors in an Asian-associated ancestry cluster than the approximately 670-donor mean. A later genetic analysis associated a missense DCLRE1C variant with V-gene and J-gene trimming of TCR beta chains, and an independent cohort replicated the association. Compared with equally common non-associated chains, HLA-associated TCR beta chains in a later analysis were more clonally expanded and had lower generation probabilities. A further reported finding was that TCR beta sequences accurately predicted the HLA-A and HLA-B alleles for most subjects in the first cohort. Linkage disequilibrium might explain the correlated functional status among segregating V segments, but an unknown experimental factor could not be ruled out. In vitro tests confirmed that three of the cytomegalovirus-associated TCR beta chains recognize cytomegalovirus antigens. The cohort was sequenced for TCR beta chains only, and without alpha or paired-chain data the features that could be detected were limited. The authors suggested that the approach could potentially be generalized to other disease states and immunological phenotypes. The study gave a list of over 150 TCR beta chains associated with cytomegalovirus.

Material for sequencing was PBMCs. The clonotype comes from a man aged 40-55 years in good health and CMV-seropositive.

The sequenced DNA: TGTGCCAGCAGCTTAGGGGCAGGGGGACAAGAGACCCAGTACTTC. Translated, this gives CASSLGAGGQETQYF. The chain is made from TRBV7-9 and TRBJ2-5, with TRBD1 identical over 7 junction bases. As encoded in the germline V gene (reference sequence), CDR1 is SEHNR while CDR2 is FQNEAQ. V is pruned by 1 base and J by 2 bases, leaving 4 bases of the junction without a gene match. Reading from cysteine to phenylalanine, the CDR3 counts 15 amino acids. The retained sequence is limited to the CDR3, 45 bases, with the frame set at the first base.